The TCR beta chain described here comes from a study of blood T cell dynamics during melanoma immunotherapy. Study context: Standard first-line treatment here was pembrolizumab or nivolumab plus ipilimumab in metastatic melanoma.

Germline CDR1 and CDR2: MGHRA and YSYEKL. V lost 7 bases and J lost 4, with 8 bases in between. This CDR3 is 13 amino acids long. Regarding time point: week 3, after first cycle of checkpoint inhibitor. Assay: immunoSEQ multiplex PCR; the TCRdb copy retains only in-frame clones and omits some. The sample holds about 8,400 clones; approximately 85% are singletons and the top ten take around 3.9%. Here the sequenced sample was blood, taken from a patient treated with checkpoint blockade. The origin of this receptor is a human donor with melanoma. This chain uses TRBV4-1 with TRBJ1-6, with D perhaps matching TRBD1 (5 bases). In nucleotides, the CDR3 is TGCGCCAGCAAAGACAGATATAATTCACCCCTCCACTTT. Protein: CASKDRYNSPLHF.